These T cell receptor beta chains were read from a single sample in a study of tumor and adjacent non-tumor tissue in lung cancer. TCRdb re-analysed the multiplex PCR reads in MiXCR, keeping a single row per CDR3 protein. The table has around 76,000 distinct CDR3 sequences, just over 75% seen once. The specimen sequenced was distant non-tumor lung tissue. These receptors all come from a man aged 65-85 years with non-small cell lung cancer. CDR3s include the opening cysteine and the closing phenylalanine or tryptophan. Fields, in order: V gene, J gene, clone size, D gene, CDR3 protein, CDR3 DNA. A D gene is named only where the DNA matches it firmly. Only part of the rows carry a size: once, few, many, or a class if the clone is expanded.

>TRBV6-2/TRBV6-3|TRBJ2-1|-|-
CASRLGGSSYNEQFF
TGTGCCAGCAGGTTGGGGGGTAGCTCCTACAATGAGCAGTTCTTC
>TRBV10-1|TRBJ2-1|-|TRBD2
CVSAGGSNEQFF
TGCGTCAGCGCGGGAGGCTCCAATGAGCAGTTCTTC
>TRBV5-5|TRBJ2-2|-|TRBD1
CASILRDSRTGELFF
TGCGCCAGCATCTTAAGGGACAGTCGCACCGGGGAGCTGTTTTTT
>TRBV10-3|TRBJ2-5|many|-
CAISGGTGMETQYF
TGTGCCATCAGTGGTGGGACGGGGATGGAGACCCAGTACTTC
>TRBV10-1|TRBJ2-7|-|-
CASSVPTSPYQQYF
TGCGCCAGCAGTGTACCCACGTCCCCATACCAACAGTACTTC
>TRBV11-2|TRBJ2-6|-|-
CASSLARLVGWGQGPDF
TGTGCCAGCAGCTTAGCGAGGCTGGTGGGGTGGGGCCAAGGTCCTGATTTC
>TRBV6-2/TRBV6-3|TRBJ2-2|once|-
CASSRINSRELFF
TGTGCCAGCAGCAGAATTAACAGCAGGGAGCTGTTTTTT
>TRBV11-3|TRBJ1-1|-|-
CASSPATVGDTGAFF
TGTGCCAGCAGCCCCGCCACCGTAGGGGACACGGGAGCTTTCTTT
>TRBV12-5|TRBJ1-5|-|-
CASGFDRNRSQQF
TGTGCTAGTGGTTTTGATAGAAATCGGTCCCAGCAGTTT
>TRBV9|TRBJ2-3|-|TRBD2
CASSVVGTSGREQYF
TGTGCCAGCAGCGTAGTAGGGACTAGCGGGAGGGAGCAGTATTTT
>TRBV11-2|TRBJ2-7|many|-
CASSLEVRSYEQYF
TGTGCCAGCAGCTTAGAGGTCAGATCCTACGAGCAGTACTTC
>TRBV6-2/TRBV6-3|TRBJ1-5|-|-
CASSQNLVGNQPQHF
TGTGCCAGCAGTCAAAACCTGGTGGGCAATCAGCCCCAGCATTTT
>TRBV27|TRBJ2-2|many|TRBD2
CASSWVAGGRGELFF
TGTGCCAGCAGTTGGGTAGCGGGGGGGCGCGGGGAGCTGTTTTTT
>TRBV11-1|TRBJ1-6|-|-
CARSLNRSPLHF
TGTGCCAGAAGCTTGAATCGTTCACCCCTCCACTTT
>TRBV29-1|TRBJ1-2|many|-
CSVSDGPYGYTF
TGCAGCGTTTCGGACGGCCCCTATGGCTACACCTTC
>TRBV11-1|TRBJ1-2|-|TRBD1
CASSTGQGYGYSF
TGTGCCAGCAGTACGGGACAGGGCTATGGCTACAGCTTC
>TRBV11-3|TRBJ2-1|-|TRBD2
CAIRLGLLAGDRDEQFF
TGTGCCATCAGATTAGGCCTCTTAGCGGGAGATAGAGATGAGCAGTTCTTC